Listed below are T cell receptor beta chains from one sample, sequenced in a study of identical twins. TCRdb re-analysed the 5' RACE reads in MiXCR, keeping a single row per CDR3 protein. The sample includes hundreds of thousands of distinct CDR3 sequences, over 15% of them seen just once. The data were also submitted as part of a second study, on T cells expressing NK-cell markers.

What was sequenced was PBMCs. These receptors were taken from a woman between 18 and 29 years old in good health. The CDR3 runs from the conserved cysteine through the conserved F or W. A D gene is named only where the DNA matches it firmly. The listing skips clone size in some rows; elsewhere it reads once, few, many or a size class.

d_call: .; v_call: TRBV3-1; clone_size: few; j_call: TRBJ1-4; cdr3_aa: CASSPGGGGLFF; cdr3_nt: TGTGCCAGCAGCCCCGGCGGGGGGGGACTGTTTTTT
d_call: .; v_call: TRBV5-6; clone_size: .; j_call: TRBJ1-6; cdr3_aa: CASSLVQGESPLHF; cdr3_nt: TGTGCCAGCAGCTTGGTCCAGGGCGAATCACCCCTCCACTTT
d_call: .; v_call: TRBV29-1; clone_size: many; j_call: TRBJ2-1; cdr3_aa: CSVMKRAANEQFF; cdr3_nt: TGCAGCGTTATGAAGAGGGCGGCCAATGAGCAGTTCTTC
d_call: TRBD2; v_call: TRBV15; clone_size: few; j_call: TRBJ2-1; cdr3_aa: CATSRGGAGGRNNEQFF; cdr3_nt: TGTGCCACCAGCAGAGGAGGGGCGGGGGGGCGCAACAATGAGCAGTTCTTC
d_call: .; v_call: TRBV5-6; clone_size: few; j_call: TRBJ2-3; cdr3_aa: CASSFRDATDTQYF; cdr3_nt: TGTGCCAGCAGCTTCCGGGACGCCACAGATACGCAGTATTTT
d_call: .; v_call: TRBV6-1; clone_size: many; j_call: TRBJ2-7; cdr3_aa: CASRNRDTAYEQYF; cdr3_nt: TGTGCCAGCAGGAACAGGGATACGGCCTACGAGCAGTACTTC
d_call: .; v_call: TRBV19; clone_size: few; j_call: TRBJ2-7; cdr3_aa: CASSDSEYYEQYF; cdr3_nt: TGTGCCAGTAGTGACTCCGAATATTACGAGCAGTACTTC
d_call: .; v_call: TRBV30; clone_size: few; j_call: TRBJ2-3; cdr3_aa: CAWKKQGGTDTQYF; cdr3_nt: TGTGCCTGGAAGAAGCAGGGAGGCACAGATACGCAGTATTTT
d_call: TRBD1; v_call: TRBV10-3; clone_size: .; j_call: TRBJ1-2; cdr3_aa: CAIRFGQERYTF; cdr3_nt: TGTGCCATCAGGTTCGGACAGGAACGCTACACCTTC
d_call: TRBD1; v_call: TRBV3-1; clone_size: .; j_call: TRBJ2-5; cdr3_aa: CASSRTGTVAQYF; cdr3_nt: TGTGCCAGCAGCCGGACAGGGACGGTGGCCCAGTACTTC
d_call: .; v_call: TRBV7-3; clone_size: .; j_call: TRBJ2-5; cdr3_aa: CASSPRGSLQETQYF; cdr3_nt: TGTGCCAGCAGCCCTCGGGGGAGTCTTCAAGAGACCCAGTACTTC
d_call: .; v_call: TRBV7-2; clone_size: few; j_call: TRBJ2-5; cdr3_aa: CASSLARQTQYF; cdr3_nt: TGTGCCAGCAGCTTAGCGCGTCAGACCCAGTACTTC
d_call: .; v_call: TRBV4-3; clone_size: .; j_call: TRBJ2-2; cdr3_aa: CASSQSRLRPGGTGELFF; cdr3_nt: TGCGCCAGCAGCCAGAGCAGGCTGCGGCCCGGGGGCACCGGGGAGCTGTTTTTT
d_call: .; v_call: TRBV20-1; clone_size: .; j_call: TRBJ1-6; cdr3_aa: CSASQSTGRNSPLHF; cdr3_nt: TGCAGTGCTAGCCAGTCCACAGGGCGTAATTCACCCCTCCACTTT
d_call: TRBD1; v_call: TRBV5-1; clone_size: few; j_call: TRBJ2-2; cdr3_aa: CASSVTGENTGELFF; cdr3_nt: TGCGCCAGCAGCGTGACAGGGGAGAACACCGGGGAGCTGTTTTTT
d_call: .; v_call: TRBV5-8; clone_size: few; j_call: TRBJ2-2; cdr3_aa: CASSLGRRELFF; cdr3_nt: TGTGCCAGCAGCTTGGGTCGCAGGGAGCTGTTTTTT
d_call: TRBD1; v_call: TRBV29-1; clone_size: .; j_call: TRBJ2-7; cdr3_aa: CSVTATGEFYEQYF; cdr3_nt: TGCAGCGTTACCGCGACAGGGGAGTTCTACGAGCAGTACTTC